Detailed here is one T cell receptor beta chain. Its antigen is unknown. Germline assignment: CDR1 WSHSY and CDR2 SAAADI. Trimming cost V 3 bases and J 5 bases, with 14 bases left between them. CDR3 length: 16 residues. The data originate from a study of T cell responses to AZD1222 COVID-19 vaccine. Second doses were pooled across both intervals (about 4 or about 12 weeks). Regarding the study as a whole: All repertoire sampling was performed exclusively after the peak T cell response. Donors were chiefly white British, with a greater number of females, and clonal diversity was perhaps underestimated. Compared with day 0, the breadth and depth of the Spike-specific TCR repertoire rose significantly after two doses of AZD1222.

Generated by immunoSEQ multiplex PCR, the TCRdb table keeps only in-frame clones and is missing some. The sample lists 130,000 to 150,000 clones, 70% to 90% occurring once. The sequences come from peripheral blood, collected 28 days after the second AZD1222 dose. The sequence derives from an adult who received the AZD1222 COVID-19 vaccine. The V and J genes are TRBV10-2 and TRBJ1-6; a weak D match, TRBD1 (6 bases). The DNA for the CDR3 is TGCGCCAGCAGTGACCTTATCGGGGGCGATAATTCACCCCTCCACTTT. As protein: CASSDLIGGDNSPLHF.